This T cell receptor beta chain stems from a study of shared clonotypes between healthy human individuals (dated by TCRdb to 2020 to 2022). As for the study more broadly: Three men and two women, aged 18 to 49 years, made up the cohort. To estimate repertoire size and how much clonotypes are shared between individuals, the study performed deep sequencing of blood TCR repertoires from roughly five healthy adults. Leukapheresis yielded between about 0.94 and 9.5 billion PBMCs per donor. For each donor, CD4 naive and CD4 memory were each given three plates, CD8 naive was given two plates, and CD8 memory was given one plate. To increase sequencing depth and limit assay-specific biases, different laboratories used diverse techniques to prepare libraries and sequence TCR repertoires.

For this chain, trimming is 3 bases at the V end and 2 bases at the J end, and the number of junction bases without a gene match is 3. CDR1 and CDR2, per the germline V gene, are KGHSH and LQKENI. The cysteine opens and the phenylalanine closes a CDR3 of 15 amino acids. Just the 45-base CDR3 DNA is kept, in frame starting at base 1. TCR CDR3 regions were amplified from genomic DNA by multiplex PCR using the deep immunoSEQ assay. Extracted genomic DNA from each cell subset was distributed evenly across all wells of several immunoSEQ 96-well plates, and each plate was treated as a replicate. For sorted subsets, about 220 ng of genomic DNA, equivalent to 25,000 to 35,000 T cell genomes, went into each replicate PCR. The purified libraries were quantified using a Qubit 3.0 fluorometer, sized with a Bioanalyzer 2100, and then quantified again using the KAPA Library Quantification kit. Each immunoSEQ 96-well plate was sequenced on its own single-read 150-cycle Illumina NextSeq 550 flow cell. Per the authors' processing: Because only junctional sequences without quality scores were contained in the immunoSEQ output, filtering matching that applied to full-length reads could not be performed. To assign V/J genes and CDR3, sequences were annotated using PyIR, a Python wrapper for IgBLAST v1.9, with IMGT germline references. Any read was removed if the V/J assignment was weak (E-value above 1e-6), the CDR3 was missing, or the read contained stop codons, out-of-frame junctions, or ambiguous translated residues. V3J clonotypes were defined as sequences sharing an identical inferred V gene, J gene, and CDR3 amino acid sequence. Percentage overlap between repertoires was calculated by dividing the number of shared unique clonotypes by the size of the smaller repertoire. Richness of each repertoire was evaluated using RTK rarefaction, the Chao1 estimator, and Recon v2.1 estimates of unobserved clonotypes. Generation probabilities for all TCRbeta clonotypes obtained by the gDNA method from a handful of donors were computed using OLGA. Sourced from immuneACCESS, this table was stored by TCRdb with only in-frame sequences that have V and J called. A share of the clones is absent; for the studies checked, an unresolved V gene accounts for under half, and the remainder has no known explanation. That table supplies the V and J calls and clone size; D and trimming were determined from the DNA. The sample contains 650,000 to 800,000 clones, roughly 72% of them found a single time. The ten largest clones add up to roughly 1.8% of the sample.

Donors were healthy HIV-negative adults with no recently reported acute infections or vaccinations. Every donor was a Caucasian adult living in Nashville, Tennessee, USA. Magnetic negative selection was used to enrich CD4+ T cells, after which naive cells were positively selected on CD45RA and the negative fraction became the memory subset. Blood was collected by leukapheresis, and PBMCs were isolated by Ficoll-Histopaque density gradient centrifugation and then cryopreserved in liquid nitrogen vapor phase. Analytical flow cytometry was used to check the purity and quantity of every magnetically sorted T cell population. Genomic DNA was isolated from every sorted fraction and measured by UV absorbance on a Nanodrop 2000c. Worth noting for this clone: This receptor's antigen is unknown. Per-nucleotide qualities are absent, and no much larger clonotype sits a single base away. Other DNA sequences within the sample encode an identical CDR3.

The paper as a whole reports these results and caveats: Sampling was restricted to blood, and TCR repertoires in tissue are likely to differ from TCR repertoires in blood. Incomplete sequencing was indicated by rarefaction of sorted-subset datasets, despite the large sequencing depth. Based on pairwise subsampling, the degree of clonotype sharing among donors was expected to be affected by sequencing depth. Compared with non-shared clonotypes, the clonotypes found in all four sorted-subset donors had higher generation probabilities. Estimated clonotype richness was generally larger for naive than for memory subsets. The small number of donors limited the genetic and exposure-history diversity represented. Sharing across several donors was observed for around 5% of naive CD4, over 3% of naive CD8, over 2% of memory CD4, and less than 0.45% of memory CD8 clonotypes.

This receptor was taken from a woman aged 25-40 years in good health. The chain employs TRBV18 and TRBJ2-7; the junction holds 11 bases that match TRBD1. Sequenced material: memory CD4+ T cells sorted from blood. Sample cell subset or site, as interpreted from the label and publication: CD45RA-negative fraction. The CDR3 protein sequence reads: CASSPGTGGTYEQYF. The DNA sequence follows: TGTGCCAGCTCACCCGGGACAGGGGGAACCTACGAGCAGTACTTC.